The 18 T cell receptor beta chains in this list originate from one sample, sequenced in a study of beta chain features in type 1 diabetes. The whole isolated RNA underwent reverse transcription, so sequencing captured expressed TCRB transcripts. Clones were sequenced by immunoSEQ multiplex PCR, and TCRdb holds only the in-frame ones, with some missing. This sample carries fewer than 650,000 clones, roughly a sixth of them seen once, and the ten largest clones take more than 0.08%. Sequencing input: naive CD4+ T cells from blood. These receptor sequences come from a man in his late teens or twenties in good health.

This chain connects TRBV7-2 to TRBJ1-2; D unclear. The CDR3 is made up of 14 amino acids. In germline, CDR1 is SGHTA, CDR2 FQGNSA. Trimming cost V 0 bases and J 5 bases, with 10 bases left between them. The CDR3 DNA sequence: TGTGCCAGCAGCTTAGCGAACGGGAGATATGGCTACACCTTC. Translated, it gives CASSLANGRYGYTF.

This clone was detected only a few times. The chain uses TRBV14 and TRBJ1-1; weak D call: TRBD1 (5 bases). CDR3 size: 13 residues. Per germline, CDR1 SGHDN and CDR2 FVKESK. The V gene lost 3 bases and the J gene lost 2 bases, with 7 bases spanning the gap. CDR3 residues: CASSQTANTEAFF. CDR3 in DNA: TGTGCCAGCAGCCAGACAGCCAACACTGAAGCTTTCTTT.

The chain couples TRBV5-1 to TRBJ2-7, with D perhaps matching TRBD1 (6 bases). The CDR3 has 15 amino acids. Trimming left V 3 bases short and J 1 base short, with 14 bases between. Germline assignment: CDR1 SGHRS and CDR2 YFSETQ. The CDR3 reads CASSSTGHSSYEQYF. The DNA of the CDR3 is TGCGCCAGCAGCTCGACAGGCCATTCTTCCTACGAGCAGTACTTC.

V and J are TRBV18 and TRBJ2-6, with 9 positions matching TRBD1. The CDR3 has 18 residues. V was clipped by 2 bases and J by 4 bases; unmatched bases: 9. Per the germline V gene, CDR1 is KGHSH and CDR2 is LQKENI. This CDR3 is CASSPVGQGGSGANVLTF. For the CDR3, the DNA is TGTGCCAGCTCACCAGTGGGACAGGGAGGCTCCGGGGCCAACGTCCTGACTTTC.

This clone was counted a few times. The chain has TRBV11-2 and TRBJ2-4; tentative D call: TRBD2 (6 bases). V gave up 3 bases and J gave up 7 bases, with 13 bases separating them. The CDR3 sequence is 14 residues long. Germline CDR1 reads SGHAT; CDR2 reads FQNNGV. CDR3 residues: CASSFRDRGNIQYF. The CDR3 nucleotides read TGTGCCAGCAGCTTCCGCGACCGGGGGAACATTCAGTACTTC.

This sequence joins TRBV6-5 and TRBJ2-5, with 9 bases matching TRBD1. Germline V gene lookup returns CDR1 MNHEY and CDR2 SVGAGI. This CDR3 is 13 amino acids long. The ends lost 2 bases at V and 7 bases at J; junction bases unmatched: 2. The CDR3 DNA follows: TGTGCCAGCAGTTACGAGACAGGGGGGACCCAGTACTTC. Translated, it gives CASSYETGGTQYF.

This clone has a handful of counts. This rearrangement joins TRBV29-1 to TRBJ2-1, with a tentative D call TRBD2 (6 bases). In germline, CDR1 is SQVTM, CDR2 ANQGSEA. The CDR3 sequence is 14 residues long. Trimming left V 7 bases short and J 3 bases short, with 16 bases between. The CDR3 DNA is TGCAGCGGGGGGAGGCGGGGTGGCTACAATGAGCAGTTCTTC. Translating it yields CSGGRRGGYNEQFF.

The chain combines TRBV30 with TRBJ1-2; the D is unclear. The CDR3 totals 13 residues. V lost 0 bases and J lost 4, with 9 bases in between. Germline CDR1 reads GTSNPN; CDR2 reads SVGIG (reference sequence). This CDR3 is CAWSVLGRYGYTF. In DNA form, the CDR3 reads TGTGCCTGGAGTGTACTAGGGCGCTATGGCTACACCTTC.

The genes are TRBV15 and TRBJ1-2; 7 bases match TRBD1. The junction had 9 bases not matched to a gene; V was cut back by 1 base and J by 7 bases. This CDR3 is 15 amino acids long. CDR1 LNHNV and CDR2 YYDKDF come from the germline V gene (reference sequence). CDR3 bases: TGTGCCACCAGCAGAGGGAATGACAGGGTGTCTGGCTACACCTTC. Translating gives CATSRGNDRVSGYTF.

Here the CDR3 reads CASSPSKDSNQPQHF. CDR3 nucleotides: TGTGCCAGCTCACCAAGCAAGGATAGCAATCAGCCCCAGCATTTT. The chain is built from TRBV18 and TRBJ1-5, with D uncertain. Trimming cost V 2 bases and J 0 bases, with 8 bases left between them. This CDR3 has 15 residues. Germline-derived CDR1 and CDR2 are KGHSH and LQKENI.

This clone showed up just a few times. The rearrangement joins TRBV21-1 to TRBJ2-7; the table calls TRBD2, which could not be checked here. TRBV21-1 is designated a pseudogene. The CDR3 runs to 18 residues. The CDR3 loop reads CASSGPIPGLDTSYEQYF. CDR3 DNA: TGTGCCAGCAGCGGACCAATACCGGGACTAGACACCTCCTACGAGCAGTACTTC.

This clone was seen more than once but under ten times. The sample holds other DNA sequences that translate to the same CDR3. J is TRBJ2-2 and V is TRBV28; the D gene is possibly TRBD2 (6 bases). The CDR3 totals 13 residues. CDR1 MDHEN and CDR2 SYDVKM come from the germline V gene. V was trimmed by 5 bases and J by 2 bases, leaving 6 bases between them. This chain's CDR3 is CASSGTNTGELFF. CDR3 bases: TGTGCCAGCAGTGGGACTAACACCGGGGAGCTGTTTTTT.

The gene calls are TRBV7-2 and TRBJ2-3; maybe TRBD2 (6 bases). V shed 3 bases and J shed 3 bases, with 13 bases lying between them. The CDR3 has 15 residues. The germline V gene encodes CDR1 SGHTA and CDR2 FQGNSA. The CDR3 nucleotides are TGTGCCAGCAGCTTTTCTAGGGGAGGAACAGATACGCAGTATTTT. Protein product: CASSFSRGGTDTQYF.

This clone has more than one count but fewer than ten. The chain joins TRBV10-3 to TRBJ2-7, with D maybe TRBD1 (6 bases). CDR1 is ENHRY and CDR2 is SYGVKD in the germline V gene. Trimming removed 8 bases from V and 2 bases from J, with 13 bases in between. This CDR3 comprises 13 residues. The CDR3 region has the DNA TGTGCCATCCTCAACAGGGATACCTACGAGCAGTACTTC. Protein sequence: CAILNRDTYEQYF.

V gene TRBV27 combines with J gene TRBJ1-5; D not certain. The germline V and J ends were trimmed by 10 bases and 7 bases, with 8 bases remaining between them. The germline gives CDR1 MNHEY, CDR2 SMNVEV (reference sequence). This CDR3 has 10 residues. The CDR3 sequence: CATPGQPQHF. The CDR3 bases are TGTGCCACTCCGGGGCAGCCCCAGCATTTT.

This clone appeared a few times. The V and J genes are TRBV5-4 and TRBJ2-7; possibly TRBD1 for D (6 bases). Germline V gene data show CDR1 as SGHNT and CDR2 as YYREEE (reference sequence). The CDR3 covers 15 residues. The V gene lost 3 bases and the J gene lost 5 bases, with 18 bases spanning the gap. The CDR3 DNA sequence: TGTGCCAGCAGCTACGAACCCAGGGGAAGCAACGAGCAGTACTTC. Translated: CASSYEPRGSNEQYF. The whole variable domain, remainder taken from reference TRBV5-4 and TRBJ2-7, is ETGVTQSPTHLIKTRGQQVTLRCSSQSGHNTVSWYQQALGQGPQFIFQYYREEENGRGNFPPRFSGLQFPNYSSELNVNALELDDSALYLCASSYEPRGSNEQYFGPGTRLTVT.

This clone was detected only a few times. This chain uses TRBV7-9 with TRBJ1-4, with D perhaps matching TRBD1 (5 bases). Germline V gene sequence: CDR1 SEHNR, CDR2 FQNEAQ (reference sequence). The CDR3 is 16 residues long. Trimming stripped 2 bases from V and 2 bases from J, with 12 bases between. The CDR3, as DNA: TGTGCCAGCAGCTTAATTGGGGCATCGACTAATGAAAAACTGTTTTTT. Translating it yields CASSLIGASTNEKLFF.

This chain uses TRBV19 with TRBJ1-1; D ambiguous. V was trimmed by 5 bases and J by 0 bases, leaving 10 bases between them. The CDR3 contains 14 residues. Germline loops: CDR1 LNHDA, CDR2 SQIVND (reference sequence). The CDR3 region is CASSHRGLNTEAFF. The CDR3 nucleotides are TGTGCCAGTAGTCACAGAGGTTTGAACACTGAAGCTTTCTTT.